The TCR beta chain described here comes from a study of beta chain features in type 1 diabetes. Whole-study results and caveats: The naive, central memory and Treg TCRB repertoires of patients appeared to be more similar to one another than those of healthy donors.

Expressed TCRB transcripts got sequenced, as all isolated RNA was reverse transcribed. Method: immunoSEQ multiplex PCR; TCRdb's copy keeps in-frame clones and lacks some. The table shows almost 350,000 clones, with 7.5% to 9% occurring only once. Concerning this clone itself: As yet, its antigen is unknown.

From germline, CDR1 is SSHAT and CDR2 FNYEAQ (reference sequence). CDR3 length: 11 amino acids. J gave up 4 bases and V 11 bases, and 1 base lay outside the gene matches. This rearrangement joins TRBV7-7 to TRBJ2-3; 9 bases fit TRBD2. The material sequenced was central memory CD4+ T cells from blood. The sequence derives from a woman aged 18-35 years in good health. The CDR3 is CAVAGADTQYF. CDR3 nucleotides: TGTGCCGTAGCGGGAGCAGATACGCAGTATTTT.